This entry features one T cell receptor beta chain sequence. This CDR3 is built from 14 residues. The V and J ends lost 1 base and 1 base, in that order; junction bases with no gene match: 3. CDR1 is DFQATT, CDR2 SNEGSKA, per germline (reference sequence). This entry belongs to a study of identical twins. TCRdb redid the calling of the 5' RACE reads with MiXCR, one entry per CDR3 protein. The sample has 520,000 or so distinct CDR3 sequences; 22% are singletons. These data were likewise used in another study, on T cells expressing NK-cell markers.

The chain recombines TRBV20-1 with TRBJ1-1; TRBD1 agrees at 7 bases. The sequence came from a woman aged 18-29 years in good health. The sample consisted of CD4+ T cells sorted from blood. CDR3 amino acids: CSARAGTANTEAFF. CDR3 in DNA: TGCAGTGCTAGAGCCGGGACAGCGAACACTGAAGCTTTCTTT.